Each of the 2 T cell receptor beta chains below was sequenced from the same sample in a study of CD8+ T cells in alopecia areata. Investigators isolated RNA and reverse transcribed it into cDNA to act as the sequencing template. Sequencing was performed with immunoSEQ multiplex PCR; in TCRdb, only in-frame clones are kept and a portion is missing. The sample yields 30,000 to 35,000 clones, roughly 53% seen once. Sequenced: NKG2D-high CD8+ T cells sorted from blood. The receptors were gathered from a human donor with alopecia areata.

CDR3 sequence (DNA): TGTGCCAGCAGCTCAGGGGTTACTTACGAGCAGTACTTC. This sequence encodes CASSSGVTYEQYF. The J gene is TRBJ2-7, the V gene TRBV5-6, with TRBD1 as a possible D gene (6 bases). V shed 3 bases and J shed 4 bases, with 11 bases lying between them. The length of the CDR3 is 13 residues. CDR1 and CDR2 (germline): SGHDT, YYEEEE.

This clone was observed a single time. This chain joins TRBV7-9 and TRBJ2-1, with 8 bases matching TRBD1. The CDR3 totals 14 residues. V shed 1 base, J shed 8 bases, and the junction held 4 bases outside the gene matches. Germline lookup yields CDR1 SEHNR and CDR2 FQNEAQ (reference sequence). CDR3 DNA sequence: TGTGCCAGCAGCTTAGGGACAGGGATAGATGAGCAGTTCTTC. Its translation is CASSLGTGIDEQFF.